Below are 18 T cell receptor beta chains sequenced from a single sample in a study of CD8 T cells in ankylosing spondylitis. Study-wide results and caveats: A motif in TCR beta, a set of about 8 highly homologous variants, appeared characteristic of ankylosing spondylitis blood.

For these TCRs, the target antigens are not known. TCRdb processed the 5' RACE reads anew with MiXCR; each CDR3 protein has one entry. The data hold approximately 520,000 distinct CDR3 sequences, with over 4% observed a single time. Sequencing was carried out using blood, either unsorted or a sorted T cell fraction (not recorded which). The receptors were gathered from a male donor with ankylosing spondylitis.

This clonotype was found many times. This chain joins TRBV6-2 or TRBV6-3 and TRBJ1-1; no firm D call. The germline gives CDR1 MNHEY, CDR2 SVGEGT. The CDR3 sequence is 13 residues long. V was clipped by 2 bases and J by 3 bases, with 7 bases between them. As DNA, the CDR3 is TGTGCCAGCAGTTACGCCTGGCACACTGAAGCTTTCTTT. It yields the protein CASSYAWHTEAFF.

This clonotype was counted at least ten times. The chain recombines TRBV7-2 with TRBJ1-2; no firm D call. The CDR3 is made up of 12 amino acids. V lost 6 bases, J lost 4 bases, and 9 bases lay in between. Per germline, CDR1 SGHTA and CDR2 FQGNSA. The chain's CDR3 is CASSRAFYGYTF. The CDR3 bases are TGTGCCAGCAGTAGGGCATTCTATGGCTACACCTTC. Drawing the rest from reference TRBV7-2 and TRBJ1-2, the complete variable domain is GAGVSQSPSNKVTEKGKDVELRCDPISGHTALYWYRQSLGQGLEFLIYFQGNSAPDKSGLPSDRFSAERTGGSVSTLTIQRTQQEDSAVYLCASSRAFYGYTFGSGTRLTVV.

This clonotype came up many times. This chain links TRBV27 with TRBJ2-1, with 8 nucleotides matching TRBD2. Germline CDR1 is MNHEY and CDR2 is SMNVEV (reference sequence). J lost 5 bases, V lost 5 bases, and 11 bases had no gene match. The CDR3 spans 16 residues. CDR3: CASSLRLARTHNEQFF. DNA of the CDR3: TGTGCCAGCAGTCTGAGACTAGCGCGAACCCACAATGAGCAGTTCTTC.

The sample holds many counts of this clonotype. This sequence joins TRBV20-1 and TRBJ1-2, with 8 nucleotides matching TRBD1. The junction had 10 bases not matched to a gene; V was cut back by 6 bases and J by 7 bases. Looked up from germline, CDR1 is DFQATT and CDR2 is SNEGSKA (reference sequence). This CDR3 has 13 amino acids. The CDR3 spells CSAEGRTGLGYTF. CDR3 coding DNA: TGCAGTGCCGAGGGCCGGACAGGGCTTGGCTACACCTTC.

At least ten counts were recorded for this clonotype. The CDR3 DNA is TGCGCCAGCAGCTTGGAAGGACTCGGGCGAGGATGGACTGAAGCTTTCTTT. This sequence encodes CASSLEGLGRGWTEAFF. V gene TRBV5-1 combines with J gene TRBJ1-1; D is unresolved. The V end was cut by 0 bases, the J end by 5 bases, with 20 bases between. This CDR3 has 17 residues. Germline V lookup: CDR1 SGHRS, CDR2 YFSETQ. Filled out from reference TRBV5-1 and TRBJ1-1, the complete variable domain reads KAGVTQTPRYLIKTRGQQVTLSCSPISGHRSVSWYQQTPGQGLQFLFEYFSETQRNKGNFPGRFSGRQFSNSRSEMNVSTLELGDSALYLCASSLEGLGRGWTEAFFGQGTRLTVV.

The chain uses TRBV20-1 and TRBJ2-5; possibly TRBD1 for D (5 bases). V gave up 6 bases and J gave up 2 bases, with 10 bases separating them. The CDR3 runs to 12 residues. Germline CDR1 DFQATT, CDR2 SNEGSKA (reference sequence). CDR3 region: CSARQSQETQYF. The CDR3 nucleotides read TGCAGTGCAAGACAGAGTCAAGAGACCCAGTACTTC.

About this clonotype: Given a much more abundant clone one base away, this may be a read error. V and J are TRBV9 and TRBJ2-7; 7 bases match TRBD2. The germline CDR1 and CDR2 sequences are SGDLS and YYNGEE. After removal of 0 bases from V and 2 bases from J, the junction contained 8 bases not matched to a gene. CDR3 length: 16 residues. The CDR3 is CASSVGGEGIAYEQYF. The CDR3 DNA follows: TGTGCCAGCAGCGTAGGTGGGGAGGGGATCGCCTACGAGCAGTACTTC.

In this sample, this clonotype turned up many times. This chain connects TRBV28 to TRBJ2-7; 11 nucleotides match TRBD2. Losses at the gene ends were 5 bases for V and 2 bases for J; bases not matched to a gene: 5. CDR1 is MDHEN, CDR2 SYDVKM, per germline. The CDR3 spans 15 residues. CDR3 sequence (DNA): TGTGCCAGCAGTCAACCGGGACTAGCGGCCTACGAGCAGTACTTC. Its translation: CASSQPGLAAYEQYF. The variable domain in full, with the rest retrieved from reference TRBV28 and TRBJ2-7, is DVKVTQSSRYLVKRTGEKVFLECVQDMDHENMFWYRQDPGLGLRLIYFSYDVKMKEKGDIPEGYSVSREKKERFSLILESASTNQTSMYLCASSQPGLAAYEQYFGPGTRLTVT.

This clonotype was observed at least ten times. The chain has TRBV12-3 or TRBV12-4 and TRBJ1-1; unclear D gene. The CDR3 runs 12 residues. V was trimmed by 6 bases and J by 7 bases, leaving 12 bases between them. The CDR3 nucleotides read TGTGCCAGCAGCGTCGTGGAGGGTGAAGCTTTCTTT. This translates into CASSVVEGEAFF.

This clonotype was observed at least ten times. This CDR3 reads CSAREPGGGNQPQHF. The CDR3 region has the DNA TGCAGTGCTAGAGAACCAGGGGGCGGGAATCAGCCCCAGCATTTT. The rearrangement links TRBV20-1 to TRBJ1-5; 8 bases are shared with TRBD1. Germline trimming cut 0 bases from V and 4 bases from J; bases unmatched to any gene: 5. Per germline, CDR1 DFQATT and CDR2 SNEGSKA (reference sequence). The CDR3 extends over 15 amino acids.

At least ten counts were recorded for this clonotype. The chain employs TRBV10-3 and TRBJ2-5; D assignment may be TRBD1 or TRBD2 (6 bases each). Germline CDR1 and CDR2: ENHRY and SYGVKD. V gave up 5 bases and J gave up 5 bases, with 12 bases separating them. The CDR3 runs to 13 residues. The CDR3 here is CAISQWGAETQYF. For the CDR3, the DNA is TGTGCCATCAGTCAGTGGGGGGCTGAGACCCAGTACTTC.

This clonotype was seen many times. V usage is TRBV6-5 and J usage is TRBJ1-5, with D perhaps matching TRBD1 (6 bases). V lost 4 bases and J 6 bases, leaving 13 bases between the germline ends. The CDR3 has 14 residues. The germline CDR1 and CDR2 sequences are MNHEY and SVGAGI. Written as DNA, the CDR3 is TGTGCCAGCAGTTCGCGGGGGGCGCGTCAGCCCCAGCATTTT. Translating it yields CASSSRGARQPQHF.

This clonotype was seen many times. The genes are TRBV7-2 and TRBJ2-7, with D perhaps matching TRBD1 or TRBD2 (6 bases each). CDR1 and CDR2 from the germline V gene are SGHTA and FQGNSA. This CDR3 region has 13 residues. V lost 8 bases and J lost 1, with 12 bases in between. CDR3 amino acids: CASCGTPSYEQYF. The CDR3 bases are TGTGCCAGCTGCGGGACACCTTCCTACGAGCAGTACTTC.

The rearrangement uses TRBV2 and TRBJ1-1, with a tentative D call TRBD1 (6 bases). The ends were cut back, 4 bases at V and 3 bases at J, with 18 bases in the middle. The CDR3 extends over 16 amino acids. CDR1 is SNHLY and CDR2 is FYNNEI in the germline V gene. The CDR3 DNA is TGTGCCAGCAGTGCGTTCCGGGAAGGGGGTGACACTGAAGCTTTCTTT. It yields the protein CASSAFREGGDTEAFF.

This clonotype showed up just a few times. V gene TRBV27 combines with J gene TRBJ2-7; 10 bases map to TRBD2. Per germline, CDR1 MNHEY and CDR2 SMNVEV (reference sequence). This CDR3 contains 17 residues. J was trimmed by 9 bases and V by 0 bases; bases with no gene match: 14. As DNA, the CDR3 is TGTGCCAGCAGTTTATCGGGCTTTGGGCTAGCGGGAGTTAGGCAGTACTTC. Protein sequence: CASSLSGFGLAGVRQYF.

Many counts were recorded for this clonotype. J is TRBJ2-2 and V is TRBV4-3; TRBD1 is a possible D gene (6 bases). There are 15 residues in the CDR3. The V gene lost 1 base and the J gene lost 7 bases, with 13 bases spanning the gap. From germline, CDR1 is LGHNA and CDR2 YSLEER. CDR3 loop: CASSQGGQGVGELFF. The CDR3 coding sequence is TGCGCCAGCAGCCAAGGGGGGCAGGGTGTCGGGGAGCTGTTTTTT.

This clonotype was detected ten times or more. The chain recombines TRBV4-2 with TRBJ2-7; 8 bases are shared with TRBD2. The germline CDR1 and CDR2 sequences are LGHNA and YNFKEQ. V was clipped by 3 bases and J by 0 bases; unmatched bases: 4. The CDR3 runs 15 residues. Here the CDR3 DNA reads TGTGCCAGCAGCCAGGGGACTAGTTTCTCCTACGAGCAGTACTTC. Amino acids: CASSQGTSFSYEQYF.

This clonotype was seen many times. The chain links TRBV11-2 to TRBJ2-1; 10 bases are a match to TRBD1. The J segment lost 0 bases and the V segment lost 5 bases, leaving 7 bases of the junction unmatched. Per the germline V gene, CDR1 is SGHAT and CDR2 is FQNNGV. The CDR3 totals 17 residues. The CDR3 nucleotides are TGTGCCAGCAGCATGGGACAGGGGATTAGCTCCTACAATGAGCAGTTCTTC. Protein product: CASSMGQGISSYNEQFF.